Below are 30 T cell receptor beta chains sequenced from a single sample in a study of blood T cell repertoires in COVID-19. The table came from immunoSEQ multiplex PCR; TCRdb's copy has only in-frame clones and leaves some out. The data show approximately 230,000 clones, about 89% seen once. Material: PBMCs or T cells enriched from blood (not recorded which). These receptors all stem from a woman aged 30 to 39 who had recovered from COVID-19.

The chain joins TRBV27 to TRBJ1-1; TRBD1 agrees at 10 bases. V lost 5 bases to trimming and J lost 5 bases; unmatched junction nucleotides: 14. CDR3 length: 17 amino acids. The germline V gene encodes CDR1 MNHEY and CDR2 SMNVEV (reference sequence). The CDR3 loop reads CASSDRQGAIIWTEAFF. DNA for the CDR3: TGTGCCAGCAGTGACAGACAGGGGGCCATTATATGGACTGAAGCTTTCTTT.

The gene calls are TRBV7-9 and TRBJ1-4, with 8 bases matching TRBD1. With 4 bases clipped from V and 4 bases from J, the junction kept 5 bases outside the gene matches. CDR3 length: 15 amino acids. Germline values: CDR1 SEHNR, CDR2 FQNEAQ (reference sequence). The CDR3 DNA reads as TGTGCCAGCAGCTCATTGACAGGGGTTAATGAAAAACTGTTTTTT. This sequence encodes CASSSLTGVNEKLFF.

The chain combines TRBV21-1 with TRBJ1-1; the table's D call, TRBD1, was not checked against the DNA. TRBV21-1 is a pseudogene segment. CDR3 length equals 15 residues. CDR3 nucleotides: TGTGCCAGCAGCAAAGTAAGGGGGAGAAACACTGAAGCTTTCTTT. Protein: CASSKVRGRNTEAFF.

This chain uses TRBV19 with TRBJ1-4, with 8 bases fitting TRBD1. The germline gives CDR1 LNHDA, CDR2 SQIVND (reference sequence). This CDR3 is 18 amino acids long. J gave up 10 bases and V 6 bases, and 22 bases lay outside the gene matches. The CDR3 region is CASSDPLLRGRRSGKLFF. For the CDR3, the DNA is TGTGCCAGTAGCGATCCTCTACTCAGGGGGCGAAGGAGTGGAAAACTGTTTTTT.

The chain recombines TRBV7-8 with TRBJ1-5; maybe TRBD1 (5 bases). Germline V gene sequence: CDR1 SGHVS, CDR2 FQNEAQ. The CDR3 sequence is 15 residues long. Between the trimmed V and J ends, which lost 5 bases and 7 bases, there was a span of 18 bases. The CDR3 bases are TGTGCCAGCAGCAAAATCGCAGGGATAGAGCAGCCCCAGCATTTT. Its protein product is CASSKIAGIEQPQHF.

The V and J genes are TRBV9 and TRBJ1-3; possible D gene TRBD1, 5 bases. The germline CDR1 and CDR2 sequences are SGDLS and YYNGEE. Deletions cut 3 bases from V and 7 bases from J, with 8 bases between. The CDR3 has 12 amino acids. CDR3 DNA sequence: TGTGCCAGCAGCGGCTCAGGGAACACCATATATTTT. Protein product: CASSGSGNTIYF.

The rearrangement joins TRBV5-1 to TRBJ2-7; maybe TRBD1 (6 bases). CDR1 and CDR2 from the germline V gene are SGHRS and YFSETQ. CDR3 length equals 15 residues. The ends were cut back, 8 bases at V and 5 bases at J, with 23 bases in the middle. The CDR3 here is CARNSRPRGFDEQYF. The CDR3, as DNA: TGCGCCAGAAACTCCCGTCCCAGGGGATTCGACGAGCAGTACTTC.

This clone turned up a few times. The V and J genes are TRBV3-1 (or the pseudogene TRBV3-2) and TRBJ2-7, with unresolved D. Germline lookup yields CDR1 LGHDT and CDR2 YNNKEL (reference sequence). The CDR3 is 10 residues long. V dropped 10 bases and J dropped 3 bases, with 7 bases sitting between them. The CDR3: CANHSYEQYF. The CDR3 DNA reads TGTGCCAACCACAGCTACGAGCAGTACTTC.

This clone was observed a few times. This CDR3 reads CSASGRKTQYF. CDR3 coding DNA: TGCAGTGCTAGCGGGAGAAAGACCCAGTACTTC. This sequence joins TRBV20-1 and TRBJ2-5; D is possibly TRBD2 (6 bases). The CDR3 extends over 11 amino acids. The germline gives CDR1 DFQATT, CDR2 SNEGSKA (reference sequence). V lost 3 bases and J 6 bases, leaving 8 bases between the germline ends.

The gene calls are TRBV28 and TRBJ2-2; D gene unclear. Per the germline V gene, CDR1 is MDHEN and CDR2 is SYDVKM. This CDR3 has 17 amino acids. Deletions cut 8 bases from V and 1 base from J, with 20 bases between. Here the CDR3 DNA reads TGTGCCAGCCTGGCCGCCTCTTCTGCAGGGAACACCGGGGAGCTGTTTTTT. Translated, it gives CASLAASSAGNTGELFF.

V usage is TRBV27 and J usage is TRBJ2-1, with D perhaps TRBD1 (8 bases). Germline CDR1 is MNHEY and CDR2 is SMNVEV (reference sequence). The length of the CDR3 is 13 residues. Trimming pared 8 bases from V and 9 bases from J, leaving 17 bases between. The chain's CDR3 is CASGVNRGGEQFF. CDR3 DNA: TGTGCCAGCGGTGTGAACAGGGGGGGTGAGCAGTTCTTC.

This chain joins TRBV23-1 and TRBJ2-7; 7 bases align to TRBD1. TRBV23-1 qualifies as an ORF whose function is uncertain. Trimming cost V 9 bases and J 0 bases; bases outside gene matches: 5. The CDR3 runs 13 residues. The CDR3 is CARGQQNSYEQYF. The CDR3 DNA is TGCGCCAGGGGACAGCAAAACTCCTACGAGCAGTACTTC.

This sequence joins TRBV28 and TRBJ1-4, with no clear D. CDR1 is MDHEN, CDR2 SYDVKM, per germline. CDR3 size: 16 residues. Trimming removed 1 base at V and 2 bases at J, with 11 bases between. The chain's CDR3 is CASSLLGGPTNEKLFF. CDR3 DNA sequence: TGTGCCAGCAGTTTATTAGGCGGGCCCACTAATGAAAAACTGTTTTTT.

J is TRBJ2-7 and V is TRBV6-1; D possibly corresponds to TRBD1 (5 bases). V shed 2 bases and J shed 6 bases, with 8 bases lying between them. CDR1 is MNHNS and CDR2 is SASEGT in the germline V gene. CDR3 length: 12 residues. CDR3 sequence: CASSEIGAEQYF. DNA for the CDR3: TGTGCCAGCAGTGAAATAGGGGCCGAGCAGTACTTC.

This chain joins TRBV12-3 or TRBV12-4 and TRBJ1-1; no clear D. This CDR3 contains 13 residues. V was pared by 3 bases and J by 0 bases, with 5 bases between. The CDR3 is CASSFELNTEAFF. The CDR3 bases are TGTGCCAGCAGTTTTGAGCTGAACACTGAAGCTTTCTTT.

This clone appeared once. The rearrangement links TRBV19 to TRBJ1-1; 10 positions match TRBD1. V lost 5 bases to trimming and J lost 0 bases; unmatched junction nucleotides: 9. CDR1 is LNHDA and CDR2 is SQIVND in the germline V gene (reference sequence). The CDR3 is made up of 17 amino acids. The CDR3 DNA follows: TGTGCCAGTAGTCCCCGGACAGGGGGTCTGGTGAACACTGAAGCTTTCTTT. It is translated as CASSPRTGGLVNTEAFF. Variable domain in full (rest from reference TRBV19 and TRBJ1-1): DGGITQSPKYLFRKEGQNVTLSCEQNLNHDAMYWYRQDPGQGLRLIYYSQIVNDFQKGDIAEGYSVSREKKESFPLTVTSAQKNPTAFYLCASSPRTGGLVNTEAFFGQGTRLTVV.

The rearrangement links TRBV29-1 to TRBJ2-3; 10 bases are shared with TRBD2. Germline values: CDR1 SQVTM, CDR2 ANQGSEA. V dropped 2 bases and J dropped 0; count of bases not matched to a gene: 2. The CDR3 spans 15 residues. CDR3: CSVERTSGSTDTQYF. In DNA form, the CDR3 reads TGCAGCGTTGAAAGGACTAGCGGCAGCACAGATACGCAGTATTTT.

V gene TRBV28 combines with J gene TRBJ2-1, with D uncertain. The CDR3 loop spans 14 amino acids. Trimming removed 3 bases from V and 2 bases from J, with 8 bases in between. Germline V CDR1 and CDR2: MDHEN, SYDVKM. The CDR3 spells CASSLRQTYNEQFF. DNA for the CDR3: TGTGCCAGCAGTTTGCGGCAGACCTACAATGAGCAGTTCTTC.

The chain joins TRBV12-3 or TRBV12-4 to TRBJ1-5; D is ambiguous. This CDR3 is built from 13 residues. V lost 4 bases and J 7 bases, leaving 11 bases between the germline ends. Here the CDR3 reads CASSWATPQPQHF. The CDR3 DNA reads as TGTGCCAGCAGTTGGGCCACCCCCCAGCCCCAGCATTTT.

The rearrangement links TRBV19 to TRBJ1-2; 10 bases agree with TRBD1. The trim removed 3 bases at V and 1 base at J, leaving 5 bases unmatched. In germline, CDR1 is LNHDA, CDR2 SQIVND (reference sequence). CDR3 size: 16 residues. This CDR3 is CASSMGRDRGNYGYTF. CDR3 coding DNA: TGTGCCAGTAGTATGGGCCGGGACAGGGGTAACTATGGCTACACCTTC.

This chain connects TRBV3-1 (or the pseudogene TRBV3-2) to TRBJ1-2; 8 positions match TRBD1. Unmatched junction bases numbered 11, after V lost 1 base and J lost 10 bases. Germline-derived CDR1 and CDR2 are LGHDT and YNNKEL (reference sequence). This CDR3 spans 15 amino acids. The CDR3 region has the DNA TGTGCCAGCAGCCAAGTACAGGGGGGACCGATAGTCTACACCTTC. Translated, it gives CASSQVQGGPIVYTF.

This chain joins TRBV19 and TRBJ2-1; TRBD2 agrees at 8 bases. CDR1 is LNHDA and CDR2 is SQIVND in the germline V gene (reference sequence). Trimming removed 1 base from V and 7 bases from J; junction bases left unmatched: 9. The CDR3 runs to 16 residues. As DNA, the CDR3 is TGTGCCAGTAGTATAGTCCGCGGGACTAGAAATAATGAGCAGTTCTTC. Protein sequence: CASSIVRGTRNNEQFF.

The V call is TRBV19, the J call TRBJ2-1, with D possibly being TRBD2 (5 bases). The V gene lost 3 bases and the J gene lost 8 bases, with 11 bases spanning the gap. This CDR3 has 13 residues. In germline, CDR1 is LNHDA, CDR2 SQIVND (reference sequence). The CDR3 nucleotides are TGTGCCAGTAGTATGGGTGGGAGTGATGAGCAGTTCTTC. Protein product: CASSMGGSDEQFF.

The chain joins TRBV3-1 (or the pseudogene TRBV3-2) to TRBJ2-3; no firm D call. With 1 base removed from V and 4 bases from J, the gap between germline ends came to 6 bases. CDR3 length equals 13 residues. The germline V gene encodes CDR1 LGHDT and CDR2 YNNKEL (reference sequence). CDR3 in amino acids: CASSQGGSDTQYF. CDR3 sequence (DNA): TGTGCCAGCAGCCAAGGAGGCTCAGATACGCAGTATTTT.

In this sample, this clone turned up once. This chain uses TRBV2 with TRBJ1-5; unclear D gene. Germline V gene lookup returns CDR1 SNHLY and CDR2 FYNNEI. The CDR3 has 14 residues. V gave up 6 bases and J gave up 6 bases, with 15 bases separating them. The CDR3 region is CASRQPSTVQPQHF. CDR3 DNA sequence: TGTGCCAGCAGACAGCCCTCGACGGTTCAGCCCCAGCATTTT.

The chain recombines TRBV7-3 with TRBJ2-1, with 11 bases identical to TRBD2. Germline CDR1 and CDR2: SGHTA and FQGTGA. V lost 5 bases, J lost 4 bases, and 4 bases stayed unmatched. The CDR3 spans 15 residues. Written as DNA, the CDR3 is TGTGCCAGCAGCGTACGACTAGCGGGGTACAATGAGCAGTTCTTC. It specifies CASSVRLAGYNEQFF.

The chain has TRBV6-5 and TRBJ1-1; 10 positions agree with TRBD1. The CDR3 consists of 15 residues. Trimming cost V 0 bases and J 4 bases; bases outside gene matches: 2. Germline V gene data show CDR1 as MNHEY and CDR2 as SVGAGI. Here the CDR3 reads CASSYSTGGVTEAFF. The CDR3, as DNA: TGTGCCAGCAGTTACTCGACAGGGGGCGTCACTGAAGCTTTCTTT.

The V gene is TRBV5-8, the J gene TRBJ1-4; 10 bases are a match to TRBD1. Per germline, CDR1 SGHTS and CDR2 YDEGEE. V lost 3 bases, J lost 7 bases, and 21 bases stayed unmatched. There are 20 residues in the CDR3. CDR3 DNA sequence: TGTGCCAGCAGCTCGACAGGGGGCGCCGGTCGATGGGCTTCGTCTGAAAAACTGTTTTTT. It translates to CASSSTGGAGRWASSEKLFF.

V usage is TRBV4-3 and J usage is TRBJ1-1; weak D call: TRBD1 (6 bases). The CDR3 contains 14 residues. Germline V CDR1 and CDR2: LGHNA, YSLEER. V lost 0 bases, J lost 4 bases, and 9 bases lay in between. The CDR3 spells CASSQDPRGTEAFF. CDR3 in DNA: TGCGCCAGCAGCCAAGATCCCAGGGGCACTGAAGCTTTCTTT.

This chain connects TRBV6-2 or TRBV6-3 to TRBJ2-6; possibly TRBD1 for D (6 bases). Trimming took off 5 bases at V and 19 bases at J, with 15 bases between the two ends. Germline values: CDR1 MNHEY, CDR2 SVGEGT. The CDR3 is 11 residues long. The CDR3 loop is CASSMGARRTF. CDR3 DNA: TGTGCCAGCAGTATGGGGGCCCGCCGAACTTTC.